This TCR beta chain was obtained from a study of cytomegalovirus exposure and HLA in healthy donors. General study points: A link between a missense DCLRE1C variant and TCR beta V- and J-gene trimming emerged from a later analysis. The authors later found TCR association rates varying by HLA locus, with DRB1 most and HLA-C fewest.

V lost 3 bases and J 4 bases, leaving 15 bases between the germline ends. From germline, CDR1 is GTSNPN and CDR2 SVGIG (reference sequence). This CDR3 comprises 14 residues. PCR amplification relied on 60 Vbeta primers (plus 13 Jbeta primers). The table came from immunoSEQ multiplex PCR; TCRdb's copy has only in-frame clones and leaves some out. The sample consists of over 120,000 clones, over 75% of them appearing once. A remark on this clone: As yet, its antigen is unknown.

The sequence came from a young woman in good health and CMV-seronegative. The specimen was PBMCs. V gene TRBV30 combines with J gene TRBJ1-1, with D unclear. The CDR3 loop reads CAWSVMWGGTEAFF. Written as DNA, the CDR3 is TGTGCCTGGAGCGTGATGTGGGGAGGCACTGAAGCTTTCTTT.